These 13 T cell receptor beta chains were all obtained from the same sample, sequenced in a study of PD-1 blockade in classical Hodgkin lymphoma. Brentuximab vedotin exposure varied among the patients, all of whom had relapsed after autologous stem cell transplantation. Only in-frame clones appear in the TCRdb table, and some are missing; sequencing was by immunoSEQ multiplex PCR. The sample shows nearly 55,000 clones, around 85% of them seen only once. This specimen consisted of peripheral blood mononuclear cells (PBMCs), obtained at baseline. The receptors originated from a human donor with classical Hodgkin lymphoma.

The J gene is TRBJ2-1, the V gene TRBV27; D is perhaps TRBD1 (5 bases). Germline V gene data show CDR1 as MNHEY and CDR2 as SMNVEV (reference sequence). Deletions cut 1 base from V and 5 bases from J, with 9 bases between. The CDR3 length is 14 residues. The CDR3 is CASSLYDSDNEQFF. The CDR3 region has the DNA TGTGCCAGCAGTTTATATGACAGTGACAATGAGCAGTTCTTC.

The chain couples TRBV7-9 to TRBJ1-1, with no clear D. V was trimmed by 5 bases and J by 7 bases, leaving 11 bases between them. Germline V gives CDR1 SEHNR, CDR2 FQNEAQ (reference sequence). This CDR3 contains 12 residues. The CDR3 DNA follows: TGTGCCAGCAGCAACCCGACCCGTGAAGCTTTCTTT. Translated, it gives CASSNPTREAFF. Combining the CDR3 with reference TRBV7-9 and TRBJ1-1 gives the whole variable domain DTGVSQNPRHKITKRGQNVTFRCDPISEHNRLYWYRQTLGQGPEFLTYFQNEAQLEKSRLLSDRFSAERPKGSFSTLEIQRTEQGDSAMYLCASSNPTREAFFGQGTRLTVV.

The chain is built from TRBV6-5 and TRBJ2-2; 8 bases are shared with TRBD1. The CDR3 has 15 residues. V trimming: 5 bases; J trimming: 4 bases; junction bases outside the gene matches: 6. Germline CDR1 reads MNHEY; CDR2 reads SVGAGI. CDR3 sequence (DNA): TGTGCCAGCAGTCGGGACAGGAGAGGCACCGGGGAGCTGTTTTTT. This codes for CASSRDRRGTGELFF.

V is TRBV19 and J is TRBJ2-3; perhaps TRBD1 as D (6 bases). CDR3 length equals 14 residues. Trimming pared 6 bases from V and 1 base from J, leaving 11 bases between. CDR1 and CDR2 (germline): LNHDA, SQIVND (reference sequence). The CDR3 region is CASSQRQGTDTQYF. CDR3 DNA: TGTGCCAGTAGCCAAAGACAGGGCACAGATACGCAGTATTTT. Using reference TRBV19 and TRBJ2-3 for the parts outside the CDR3, the full variable domain is DGGITQSPKYLFRKEGQNVTLSCEQNLNHDAMYWYRQDPGQGLRLIYYSQIVNDFQKGDIAEGYSVSREKKESFPLTVTSAQKNPTAFYLCASSQRQGTDTQYFGPGTRLTVL.

The V gene is TRBV10-3, the J gene TRBJ1-3, with a weak D call TRBD1 (5 bases). The CDR3 consists of 14 residues. CDR1 and CDR2 (germline): ENHRY, SYGVKD. Trimming left V 4 bases short and J 2 bases short, with 9 bases between. CDR3: CAISGPGAGNTIYF. CDR3 bases: TGTGCCATCAGTGGGCCGGGGGCTGGAAACACCATATATTTT.

The V gene is TRBV12-5, the J gene TRBJ2-7; D is ambiguous. V dropped 1 base and J dropped 0 bases, with 4 bases sitting between them. This CDR3 has 13 amino acids. CDR1 and CDR2 from the germline V gene are LGHNT and FRNRAP. CDR3 sequence: CASGLDSSYEQYF. The CDR3, as DNA: TGTGCTAGTGGTTTGGACTCCTCCTACGAGCAGTACTTC.

J is TRBJ2-2 and V is TRBV5-6; D might be TRBD1 (5 bases). CDR1 is SGHDT, CDR2 YYEEEE, per germline. Trimming shortened V by 4 bases and J by 8 bases, and 15 bases separated the two germline ends. The CDR3 length is 14 residues. As DNA, the CDR3 is TGTGCCAGCAGCCTCGGACACGCCCGGGGGGAGCTGTTTTTT. Translating it yields CASSLGHARGELFF.

The sample holds one count of this clone. This chain joins TRBV10-3 and TRBJ2-3; TRBD2 matches 9 bases. The CDR3 covers 14 residues. CDR1 is ENHRY, CDR2 SYGVKD, per germline. J lost 1 base, V lost 10 bases, and 6 bases had no gene match. CDR3 nucleotides: TGTGCCACCCAGACTAGCGGAGGCACAGATACGCAGTATTTT. It yields the protein CATQTSGGTDTQYF.

The chain links TRBV6-5 to TRBJ2-1, with 8 bases matching TRBD1. The CDR3 covers 15 residues. Looked up from germline, CDR1 is MNHEY and CDR2 is SVGAGI. The ends lost 7 bases at V and 2 bases at J; junction bases unmatched: 7. CDR3 protein: CASKKRDRTYNEQFF. The DNA of the CDR3 is TGTGCCAGCAAAAAACGGGACAGGACCTACAATGAGCAGTTCTTC.

V and J are TRBV2 and TRBJ2-1; weak D call: TRBD1 (5 bases). V was clipped by 6 bases and J by 8 bases, with 17 bases between them. The germline V gene encodes CDR1 SNHLY and CDR2 FYNNEI. The CDR3 length is 14 residues. CDR3 protein: CASRDQGAYDEQFF. CDR3 nucleotides: TGTGCCAGCAGGGATCAGGGTGCGTATGATGAGCAGTTCTTC. The variable domain in full, completed from reference TRBV2 and TRBJ2-1, reads EPEVTQTPSHQVTQMGQEVILRCVPISNHLYFYWYRQILGQKVEFLVSFYNNEISEKSEIFDDQFSVERPDGSNFTLKIRSTKLEDSAMYFCASRDQGAYDEQFFGPGTRLTVL.

V is TRBV5-1 and J is TRBJ2-2, with D possibly being TRBD1 (5 bases). V was trimmed by 4 bases and J by 5 bases, leaving 15 bases between them. Per the germline V gene, CDR1 is SGHRS and CDR2 is YFSETQ. CDR3 size: 15 residues. The CDR3 DNA is TGCGCCAGCAGCCAGGGCCTCCAGGGAACCGGGGAGCTGTTTTTT. Translation gives CASSQGLQGTGELFF. Using reference TRBV5-1 and TRBJ2-2 for the parts outside the CDR3, the full variable domain is KAGVTQTPRYLIKTRGQQVTLSCSPISGHRSVSWYQQTPGQGLQFLFEYFSETQRNKGNFPGRFSGRQFSNSRSEMNVSTLELGDSALYLCASSQGLQGTGELFFGEGSRLTVL.

Points on this clone: In the same sample, other DNA sequences code for this CDR3. The chain has TRBV30 and TRBJ1-1, with a possible D match to TRBD1 (6 bases). The germline CDR1 and CDR2 sequences are GTSNPN and SVGIG (reference sequence). V was clipped by 8 bases and J by 0 bases, with 22 bases between them. The CDR3 consists of 16 residues. In DNA, the CDR3 is TGTGCCCACTCGGGGGGGCCCTTGGACTTGAACACTGAAGCTTTCTTT. It translates to CAHSGGPLDLNTEAFF.

Remarks on this clone: Relative to the germline gene, one junction end is altered; a read error may explain this. The chain couples TRBV9 to TRBJ2-1; D is ambiguous. Germline loops: CDR1 SGDLS, CDR2 YYNGEE. The CDR3 consists of 15 residues. The CDR3 DNA reads TGTGCCAGCAGCGTAGTATCGTTATCCTACAGTGAGCAGTTCTTC. As protein: CASSVVSLSYSEQFF.